This T cell receptor (beta chain) was identified during a study of cytomegalovirus exposure and HLA in healthy donors. Both 60 Vbeta primers and 13 Jbeta primers went into the PCR. The repertoire was sequenced with immunoSEQ multiplex PCR; TCRdb's copy has only in-frame clones and lacks some. Among some 150,000 clones listed, approximately 80% were seen once. This CDR3 is built from 16 residues. CDR1 WSHSY and CDR2 SAAADI come from the germline V gene. Trimming shortened V by 1 base and J by 0 bases, and 11 bases separated the two germline ends. V and J are TRBV10-2 and TRBJ2-3; D gene uncertain. This TCR was sampled from a man younger than 35 in good health and CMV-seropositive. The sample comprised PBMCs. CDR3 loop: CASSEFSRTSTDTQYF. CDR3 in DNA: TGCGCCAGCAGTGAGTTTAGCAGAACTAGCACAGATACGCAGTATTTT.